The entry below gives a single T cell receptor (beta chain) sequence along with its context. The antigen is not known. The sample is drawn from a study of T-cell memory formation after mild COVID-19. Study-level information: The two donors had largely donor-specific TCR clusters. Overall study results and limits: CM and EM subsets held most contracting CD4+ clones; EMRA held CD8+ ones. Pre-infection memory harbored some responding clones, suggesting cross-reactive memory joined.

UMIs and sample barcodes were carried by the TCR alpha and TCR beta cDNA libraries that 5'RACE produced using constant-segment primers. From the 5' RACE reads, TCRdb called clonotypes with MiXCR, one entry per CDR3 protein. The sample records around 450,000 distinct CDR3 sequences, 20% to 25% being singletons. Trimming shortened V by 5 bases and J by 2 bases, and 10 bases separated the two germline ends. This CDR3 has 14 amino acids. CDR1 is SGHTA, CDR2 FQGNSA, per germline. The chain links TRBV7-2 to TRBJ2-1, with TRBD2 as a possible D gene (5 bases). This receptor was identified in an adult woman who had mild COVID-19 (a few samples of this study predate the infection). Cell type and time point are not known. The source material was PBMCs or a T cell subset sorted from them (not recorded which). CDR3 sequence reads: CASSPPGAYNEQFF. DNA for the CDR3: TGTGCCAGCAGCCCTCCCGGGGCCTACAATGAGCAGTTCTTC.